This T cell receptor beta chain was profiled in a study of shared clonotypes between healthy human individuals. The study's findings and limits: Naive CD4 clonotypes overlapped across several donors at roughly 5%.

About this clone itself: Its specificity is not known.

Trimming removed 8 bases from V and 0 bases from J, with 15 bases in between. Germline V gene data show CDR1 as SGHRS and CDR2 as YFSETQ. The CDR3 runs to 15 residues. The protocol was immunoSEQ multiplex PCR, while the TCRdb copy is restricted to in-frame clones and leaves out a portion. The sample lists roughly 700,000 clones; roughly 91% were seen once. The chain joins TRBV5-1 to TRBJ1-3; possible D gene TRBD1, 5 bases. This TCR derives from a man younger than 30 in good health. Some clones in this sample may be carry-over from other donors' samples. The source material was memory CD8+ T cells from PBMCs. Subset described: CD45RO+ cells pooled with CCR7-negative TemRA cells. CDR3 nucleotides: TGCGCCAGTAATGGAGGGGTGAACTCTGGAAACACCATATATTTT. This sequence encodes CASNGGVNSGNTIYF. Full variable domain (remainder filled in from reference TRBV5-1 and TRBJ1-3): KAGVTQTPRYLIKTRGQQVTLSCSPISGHRSVSWYQQTPGQGLQFLFEYFSETQRNKGNFPGRFSGRQFSNSRSEMNVSTLELGDSALYLCASNGGVNSGNTIYFGEGSWLTVV.